This T cell receptor (beta chain) was retrieved from a study of T cells in tuberculosis. Study findings and constraints: GMM-specific TCRs were nearer to active tuberculosis alpha repertoires, suggesting expansion. Selection depended on which cryopreserved specimens were available.

Notes on this clone: Its antigen is not known.

The CDR3 is 15 amino acids. The germline V gene has CDR1 SGHTA and CDR2 FQGNSA. Between the trimmed V and J ends, which lost 1 base and 2 bases, there was a span of 12 bases. Some clones are missing from TCRdb's copy, which holds only in-frame ones; the method was immunoSEQ multiplex PCR. The profile shows tens of thousands of clones, 85% to 95% of them singletons. The J gene is TRBJ2-7, the V gene TRBV7-2; tentatively, D is TRBD2 (5 bases). The receptor's source is a donor aged 5-35 years with latent tuberculosis or without tuberculosis infection. Some clones in this sample may be carry-over from other donors' samples. Sequences were obtained from PBMCs. The DNA of the CDR3 is TGTGCCAGCAGCTTAGAACGGGGAAACCCCTACGAGCAGTACTTC. Encoded protein: CASSLERGNPYEQYF.